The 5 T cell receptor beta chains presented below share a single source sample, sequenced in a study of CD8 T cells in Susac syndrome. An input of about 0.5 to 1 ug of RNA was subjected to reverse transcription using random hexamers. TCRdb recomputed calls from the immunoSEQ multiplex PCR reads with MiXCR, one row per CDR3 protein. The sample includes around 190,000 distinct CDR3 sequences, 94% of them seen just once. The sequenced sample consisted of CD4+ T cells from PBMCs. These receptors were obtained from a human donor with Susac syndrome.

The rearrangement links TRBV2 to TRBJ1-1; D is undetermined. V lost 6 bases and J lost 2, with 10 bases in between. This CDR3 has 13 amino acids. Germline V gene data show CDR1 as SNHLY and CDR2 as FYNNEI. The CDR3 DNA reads TGTGCCAGCAGCTCGGAACTCAACACTGAAGCTTTCTTT. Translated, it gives CASSSELNTEAFF.

The chain's CDR3 is CSVEGGRSETQYF. The CDR3 nucleotides are TGCAGCGTTGAGGGGGGCCGGTCCGAGACCCAGTACTTC. This chain joins TRBV29-1 and TRBJ2-5; D may correspond to TRBD1 or TRBD2 (6 bases each). V lost 3 bases and J 5 bases, leaving 13 bases between the germline ends. This CDR3 contains 13 residues. Per germline, CDR1 SQVTM and CDR2 ANQGSEA.

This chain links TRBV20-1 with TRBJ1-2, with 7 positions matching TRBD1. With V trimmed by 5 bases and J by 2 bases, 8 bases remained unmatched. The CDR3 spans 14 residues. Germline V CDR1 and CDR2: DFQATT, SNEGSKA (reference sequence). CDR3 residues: CSAHLSGGNYGYTF. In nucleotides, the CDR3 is TGCAGTGCTCACCTATCAGGGGGGAACTATGGCTACACCTTC.

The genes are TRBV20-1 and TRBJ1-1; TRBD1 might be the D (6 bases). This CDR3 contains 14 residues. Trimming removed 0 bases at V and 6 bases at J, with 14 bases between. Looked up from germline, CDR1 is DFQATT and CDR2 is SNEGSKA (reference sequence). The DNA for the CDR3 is TGCAGTGCTAGAGAAGCCAGGGGAACCGCTGAAGCTTTCTTT. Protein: CSAREARGTAEAFF.

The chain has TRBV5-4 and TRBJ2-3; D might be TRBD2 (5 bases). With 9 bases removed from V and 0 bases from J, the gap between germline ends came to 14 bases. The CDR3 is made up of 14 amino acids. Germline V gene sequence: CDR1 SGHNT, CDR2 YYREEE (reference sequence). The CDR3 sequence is CATIGDFSTDTQYF. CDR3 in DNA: TGTGCCACCATCGGGGATTTTAGCACAGATACGCAGTATTTT.